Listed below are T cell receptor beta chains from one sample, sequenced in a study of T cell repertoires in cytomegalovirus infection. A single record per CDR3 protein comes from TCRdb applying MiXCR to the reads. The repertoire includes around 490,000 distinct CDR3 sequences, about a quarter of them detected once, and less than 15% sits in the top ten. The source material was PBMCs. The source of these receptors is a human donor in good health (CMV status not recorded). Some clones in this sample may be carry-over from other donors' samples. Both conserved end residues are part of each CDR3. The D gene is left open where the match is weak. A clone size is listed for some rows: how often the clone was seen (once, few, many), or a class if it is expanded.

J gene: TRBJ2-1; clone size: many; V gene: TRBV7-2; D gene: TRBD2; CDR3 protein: CASSPDWGGDLFF; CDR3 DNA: TGTGCCAGCAGCCCCGATTGGGGGGGTGATTTGTTCTTC
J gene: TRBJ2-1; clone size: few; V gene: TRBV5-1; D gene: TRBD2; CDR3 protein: CASSSPGLMYNEQFF; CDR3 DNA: TGCGCCAGCAGCTCCCCGGGACTAATGTACAATGAGCAGTTCTTC
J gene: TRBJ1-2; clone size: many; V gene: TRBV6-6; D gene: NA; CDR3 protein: CASSYGADGSYTF; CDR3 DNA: TGTGCCAGCAGTTACGGGGCGGATGGTAGCTACACCTTC
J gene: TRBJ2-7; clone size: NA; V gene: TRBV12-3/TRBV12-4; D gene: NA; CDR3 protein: CASSLGLTNYEQYF; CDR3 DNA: TGTGCCAGCAGCCTAGGACTGACGAACTACGAGCAGTACTTC
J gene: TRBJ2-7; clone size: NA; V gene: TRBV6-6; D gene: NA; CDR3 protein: CASSRLDYEQYF; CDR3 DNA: TGTGCCAGCAGCCGACTGGACTACGAGCAGTACTTC
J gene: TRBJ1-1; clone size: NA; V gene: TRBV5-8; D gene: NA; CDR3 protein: CASSLVGGKNTEAFF; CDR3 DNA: TGTGCCAGCAGCTTGGTGGGGGGGAAGAACACTGAAGCTTTCTTT
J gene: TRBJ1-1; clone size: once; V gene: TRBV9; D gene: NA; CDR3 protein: CASSAGAAAKNTEAFF; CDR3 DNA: TGTGCCAGCAGTGCCGGAGCCGCCGCGAAGAACACTGAAGCTTTCTTT
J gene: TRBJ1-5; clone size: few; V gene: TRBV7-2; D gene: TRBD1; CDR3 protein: CASSRDRVNQPQHF; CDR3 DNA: TGTGCCAGCAGCCGGGACAGGGTCAATCAGCCCCAGCATTTT
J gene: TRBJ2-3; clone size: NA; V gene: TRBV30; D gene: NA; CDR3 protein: CAWSVRSTDTQYF; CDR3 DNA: TGTGCCTGGAGTGTAAGGAGCACAGATACGCAGTATTTT
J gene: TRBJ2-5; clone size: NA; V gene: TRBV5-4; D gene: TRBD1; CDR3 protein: CASSWPGQQETQYF; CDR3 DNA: TGTGCCAGCAGCTGGCCGGGACAGCAAGAGACCCAGTACTTC
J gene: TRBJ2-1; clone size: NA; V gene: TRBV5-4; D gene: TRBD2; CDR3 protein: CASSLIGGSSYNEQFF; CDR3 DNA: TGTGCCAGCAGCTTGATAGGCGGGAGCTCCTACAATGAGCAGTTCTTC
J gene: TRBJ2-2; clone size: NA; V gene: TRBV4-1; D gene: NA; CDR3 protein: CASAQRLGTGELFF; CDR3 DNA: TGCGCCAGCGCCCAAAGACTTGGCACCGGGGAGCTGTTTTTT
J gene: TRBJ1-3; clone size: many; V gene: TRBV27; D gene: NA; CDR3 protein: CASSARIGLTGNTIYF; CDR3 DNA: TGTGCCAGCAGTGCTCGCATCGGACTGACTGGAAACACCATATATTTT
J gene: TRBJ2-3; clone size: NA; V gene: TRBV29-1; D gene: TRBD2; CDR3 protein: CSVEASGFTDTQYF; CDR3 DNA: TGCAGCGTTGAAGCTAGCGGGTTCACAGATACGCAGTATTTT
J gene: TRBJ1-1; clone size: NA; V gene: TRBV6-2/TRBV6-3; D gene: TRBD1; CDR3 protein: CASSDRVEGNTEAFF; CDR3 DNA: TGTGCCAGCAGTGACAGGGTAGAGGGGAACACTGAAGCTTTCTTT
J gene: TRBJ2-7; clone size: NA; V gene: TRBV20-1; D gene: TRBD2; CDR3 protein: CSAPTSGPSLEQYF; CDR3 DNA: TGCAGTGCCCCTACTAGCGGGCCCTCCCTTGAGCAGTACTTC
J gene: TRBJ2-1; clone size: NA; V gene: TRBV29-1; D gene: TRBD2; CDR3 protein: CSVELAGFYNEQFF; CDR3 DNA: TGCAGCGTGGAACTAGCGGGATTCTACAATGAGCAGTTCTTC
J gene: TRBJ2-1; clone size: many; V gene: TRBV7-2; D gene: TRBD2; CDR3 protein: CASSRSGRNSYNEQFF; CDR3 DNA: TGTGCCAGCAGCCGTAGCGGGAGAAACTCCTACAATGAGCAGTTCTTC
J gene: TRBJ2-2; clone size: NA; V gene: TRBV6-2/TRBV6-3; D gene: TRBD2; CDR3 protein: CASSQIAGGPFTGELFF; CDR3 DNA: TGTGCCAGCAGCCAAATAGCGGGAGGGCCTTTCACCGGGGAGCTGTTTTTT
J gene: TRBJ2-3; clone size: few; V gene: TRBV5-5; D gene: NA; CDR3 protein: CASSLTRSSTDTQYF; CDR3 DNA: TGTGCCAGCAGCTTGACACGATCTAGCACAGATACGCAGTATTTT
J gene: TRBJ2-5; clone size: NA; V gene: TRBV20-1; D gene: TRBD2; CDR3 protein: CSALKLARQETQYF; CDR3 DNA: TGCAGTGCCTTAAAACTAGCGAGACAAGAGACCCAGTACTTC